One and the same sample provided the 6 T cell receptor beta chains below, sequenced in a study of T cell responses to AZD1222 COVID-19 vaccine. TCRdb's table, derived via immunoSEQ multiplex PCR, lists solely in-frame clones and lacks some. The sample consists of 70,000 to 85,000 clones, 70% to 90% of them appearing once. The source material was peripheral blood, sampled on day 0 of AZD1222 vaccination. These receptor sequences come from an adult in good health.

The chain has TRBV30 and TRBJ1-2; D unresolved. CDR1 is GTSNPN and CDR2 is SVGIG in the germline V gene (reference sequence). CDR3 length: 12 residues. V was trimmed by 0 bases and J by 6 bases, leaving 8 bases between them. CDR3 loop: CAWSVTEDGYTF. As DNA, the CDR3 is TGTGCCTGGAGTGTTACGGAAGATGGCTACACCTTC. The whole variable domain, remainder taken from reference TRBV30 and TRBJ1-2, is SQTIHQWPATLVQPVGSPLSLECTVEGTSNPNLYWYRQAAGRGLQLLFYSVGIGQISSEVPQNLSASRPQDRQFILSSKKLLLSDSGFYLCAWSVTEDGYTFGSGTRLTVV.

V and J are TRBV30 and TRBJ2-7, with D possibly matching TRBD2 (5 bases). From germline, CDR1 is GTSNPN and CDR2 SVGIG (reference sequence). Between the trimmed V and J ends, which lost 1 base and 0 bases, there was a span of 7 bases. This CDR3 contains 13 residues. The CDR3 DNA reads TGTGCCTGGAGTGGCGGGCGCTCCTACGAGCAGTACTTC. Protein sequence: CAWSGGRSYEQYF.

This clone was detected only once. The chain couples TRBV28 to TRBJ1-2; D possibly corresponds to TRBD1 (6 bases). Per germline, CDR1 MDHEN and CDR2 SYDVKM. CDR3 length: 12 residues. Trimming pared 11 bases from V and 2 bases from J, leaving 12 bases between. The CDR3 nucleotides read TGTGCCGCTCGGACAGAGAACTATGGCTACACCTTC. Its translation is CAARTENYGYTF.

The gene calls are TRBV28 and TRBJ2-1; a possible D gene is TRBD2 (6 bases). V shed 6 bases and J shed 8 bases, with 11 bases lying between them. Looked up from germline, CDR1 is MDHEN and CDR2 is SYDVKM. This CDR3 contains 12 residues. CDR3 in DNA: TGTGCCAGCAGCCTTTGGAGGGATGAGCAGTTCTTC. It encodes CASSLWRDEQFF.

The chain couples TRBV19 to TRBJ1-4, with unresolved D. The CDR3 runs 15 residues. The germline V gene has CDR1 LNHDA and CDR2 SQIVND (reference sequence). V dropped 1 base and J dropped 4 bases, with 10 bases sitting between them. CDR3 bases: TGTGCCAGTAGTATAGGCGGCTCTCTTAATGAAAAACTGTTTTTT. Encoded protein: CASSIGGSLNEKLFF. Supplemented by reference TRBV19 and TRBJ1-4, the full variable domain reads DGGITQSPKYLFRKEGQNVTLSCEQNLNHDAMYWYRQDPGQGLRLIYYSQIVNDFQKGDIAEGYSVSREKKESFPLTVTSAQKNPTAFYLCASSIGGSLNEKLFFGSGTQLSVL.

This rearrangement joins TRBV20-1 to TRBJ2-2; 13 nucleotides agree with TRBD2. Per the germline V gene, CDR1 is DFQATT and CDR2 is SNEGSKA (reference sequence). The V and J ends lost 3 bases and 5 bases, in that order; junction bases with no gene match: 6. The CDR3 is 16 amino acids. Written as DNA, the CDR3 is TGCAGTGCTAGTCGCGGACTAGCGGGGGAAACCGGGGAGCTGTTTTTT. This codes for CSASRGLAGETGELFF.